This T cell receptor beta chain was sequenced for a study of blood T cell repertoires in COVID-19. Adults between roughly 18 and 90 years of age took part from more than 20 US areas. The V gene lost 7 bases and the J gene lost 4 bases, with 16 bases spanning the gap. The germline gives CDR1 SNHLY, CDR2 FYNNEI. The CDR3 loop spans 14 amino acids. Original analysis: Reference gene primers were amplified, and this amplification served to estimate nucleated cell counts. Only in-frame clones appear in the TCRdb table, and some are missing; sequencing was by immunoSEQ multiplex PCR. V and J calls plus clone size are reproduced from that table; the DNA served to infer D and trimming. Of roughly 250,000 clones listed, under 95% are singletons.

The specimen was PBMCs or T cells enriched from blood (not recorded which). This TCR was sampled from a woman aged 40-49 years with acute COVID-19. This sequence joins TRBV2 and TRBJ1-2, with D unresolved. The CDR3 DNA sequence: TGTGCCAGCACGGAGTGGAGGGATATCTATGGCTACACCTTC. This sequence encodes CASTEWRDIYGYTF.